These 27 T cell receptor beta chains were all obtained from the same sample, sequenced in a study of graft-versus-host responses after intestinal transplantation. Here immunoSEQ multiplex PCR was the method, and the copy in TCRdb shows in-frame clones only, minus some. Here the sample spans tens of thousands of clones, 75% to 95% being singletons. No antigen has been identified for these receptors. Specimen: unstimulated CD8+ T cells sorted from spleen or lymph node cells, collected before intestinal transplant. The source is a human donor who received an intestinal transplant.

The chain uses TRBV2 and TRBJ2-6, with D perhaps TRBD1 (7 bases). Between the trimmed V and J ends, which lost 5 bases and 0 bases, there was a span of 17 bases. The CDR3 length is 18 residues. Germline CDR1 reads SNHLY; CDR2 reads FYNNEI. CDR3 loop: CASSQGGPFNSGANVLTF. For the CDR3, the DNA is TGTGCCAGCAGTCAGGGGGGACCCTTCAACTCTGGGGCCAACGTCCTGACTTTC.

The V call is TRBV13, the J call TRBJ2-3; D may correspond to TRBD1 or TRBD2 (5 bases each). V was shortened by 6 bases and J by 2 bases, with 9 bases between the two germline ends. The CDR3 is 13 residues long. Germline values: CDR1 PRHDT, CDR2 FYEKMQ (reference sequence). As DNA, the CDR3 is TGTGCCAGCAGACCGGGGCTCACAGATACGCAGTATTTT. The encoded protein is CASRPGLTDTQYF.

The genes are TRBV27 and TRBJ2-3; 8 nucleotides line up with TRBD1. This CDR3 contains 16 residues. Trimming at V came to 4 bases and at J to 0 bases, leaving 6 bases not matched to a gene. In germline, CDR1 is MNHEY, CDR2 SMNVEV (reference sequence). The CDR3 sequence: CASSYHRGASTDTQYF. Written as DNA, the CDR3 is TGTGCCAGCAGTTATCACAGGGGGGCTAGCACAGATACGCAGTATTTT.

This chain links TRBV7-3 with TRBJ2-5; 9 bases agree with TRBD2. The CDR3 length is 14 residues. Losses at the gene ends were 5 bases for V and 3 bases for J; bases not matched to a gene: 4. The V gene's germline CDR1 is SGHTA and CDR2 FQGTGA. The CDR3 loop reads CASSASGTEETQYF. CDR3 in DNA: TGTGCCAGCAGCGCTAGCGGGACGGAAGAGACCCAGTACTTC.

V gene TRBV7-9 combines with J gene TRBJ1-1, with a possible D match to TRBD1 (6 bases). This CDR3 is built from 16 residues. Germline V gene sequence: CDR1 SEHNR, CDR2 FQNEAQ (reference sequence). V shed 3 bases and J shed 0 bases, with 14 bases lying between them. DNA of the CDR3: TGTGCCAGCAGCTTTAATATCGACAGGATGAACACTGAAGCTTTCTTT. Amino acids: CASSFNIDRMNTEAFF. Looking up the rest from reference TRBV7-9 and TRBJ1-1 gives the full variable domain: DTGVSQNPRHKITKRGQNVTFRCDPISEHNRLYWYRQTLGQGPEFLTYFQNEAQLEKSRLLSDRFSAERPKGSFSTLEIQRTEQGDSAMYLCASSFNIDRMNTEAFFGQGTRLTVV.

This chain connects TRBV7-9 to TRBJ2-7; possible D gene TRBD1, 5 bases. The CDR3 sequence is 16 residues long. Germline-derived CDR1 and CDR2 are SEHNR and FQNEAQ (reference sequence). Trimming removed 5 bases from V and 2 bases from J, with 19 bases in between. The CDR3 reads CASSLTTSDNPYEQYF. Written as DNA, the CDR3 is TGTGCCAGCAGCCTGACCACATCGGACAACCCCTACGAGCAGTACTTC. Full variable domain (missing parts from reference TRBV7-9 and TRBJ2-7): DTGVSQNPRHKITKRGQNVTFRCDPISEHNRLYWYRQTLGQGPEFLTYFQNEAQLEKSRLLSDRFSAERPKGSFSTLEIQRTEQGDSAMYLCASSLTTSDNPYEQYFGPGTRLTVT.

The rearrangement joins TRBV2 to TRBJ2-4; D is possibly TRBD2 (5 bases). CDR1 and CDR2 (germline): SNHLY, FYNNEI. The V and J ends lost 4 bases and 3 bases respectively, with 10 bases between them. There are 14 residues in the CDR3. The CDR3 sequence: CASSGKGSKNIQYF. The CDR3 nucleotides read TGTGCCAGCAGTGGGAAAGGGAGCAAAAACATTCAGTACTTC.

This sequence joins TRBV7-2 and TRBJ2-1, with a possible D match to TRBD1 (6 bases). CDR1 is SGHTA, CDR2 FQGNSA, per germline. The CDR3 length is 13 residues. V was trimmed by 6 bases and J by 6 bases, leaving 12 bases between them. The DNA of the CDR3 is TGTGCCAGCAGACCCACAGGGTTCAATGAGCAGTTCTTC. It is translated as CASRPTGFNEQFF.

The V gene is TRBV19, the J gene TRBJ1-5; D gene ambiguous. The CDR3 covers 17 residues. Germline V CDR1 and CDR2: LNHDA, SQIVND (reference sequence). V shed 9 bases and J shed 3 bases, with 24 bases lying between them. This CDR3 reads CASIPTLLTIDNQPQHF. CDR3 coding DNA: TGTGCCAGCATACCGACCCTACTGACAATAGACAATCAGCCCCAGCATTTT.

CDR3 loop: CASSLDWGQGDEYGYTF. CDR3 sequence (DNA): TGTGCCAGCAGCTTGGATTGGGGACAGGGGGACGAATATGGCTACACCTTC. V usage is TRBV5-4 and J usage is TRBJ1-2; 11 bases are shared with TRBD1. CDR3 length equals 17 residues. The V gene end was trimmed by 0 bases and the J gene end by 5 bases; junction bases not matched to a gene: 9. Germline V gene sequence: CDR1 SGHNT, CDR2 YYREEE (reference sequence). Full variable domain (missing parts from reference TRBV5-4 and TRBJ1-2): ETGVTQSPTHLIKTRGQQVTLRCSSQSGHNTVSWYQQALGQGPQFIFQYYREEENGRGNFPPRFSGLQFPNYSSELNVNALELDDSALYLCASSLDWGQGDEYGYTFGSGTRLTVV.

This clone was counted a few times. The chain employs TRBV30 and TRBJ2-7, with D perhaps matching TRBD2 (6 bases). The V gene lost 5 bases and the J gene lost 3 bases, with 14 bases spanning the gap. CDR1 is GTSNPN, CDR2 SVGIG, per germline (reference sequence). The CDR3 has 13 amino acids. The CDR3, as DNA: TGTGCCTGGTCACGAGCGGGCATCTACGAGCAGTACTTC. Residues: CAWSRAGIYEQYF.

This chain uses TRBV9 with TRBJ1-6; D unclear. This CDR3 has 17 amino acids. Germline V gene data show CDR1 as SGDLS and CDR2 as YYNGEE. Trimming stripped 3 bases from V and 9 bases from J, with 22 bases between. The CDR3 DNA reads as TGTGCCAGCAGCGCCTATAGCGTTTTGACGGCGGGTTCACCCCTCCACTTT. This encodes CASSAYSVLTAGSPLHF.

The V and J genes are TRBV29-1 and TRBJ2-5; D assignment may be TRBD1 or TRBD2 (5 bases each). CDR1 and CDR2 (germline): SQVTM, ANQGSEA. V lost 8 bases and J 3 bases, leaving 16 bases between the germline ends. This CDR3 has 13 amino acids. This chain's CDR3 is CSSGRQGKETQYF. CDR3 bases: TGCAGCTCGGGACGGCAGGGAAAAGAGACCCAGTACTTC.

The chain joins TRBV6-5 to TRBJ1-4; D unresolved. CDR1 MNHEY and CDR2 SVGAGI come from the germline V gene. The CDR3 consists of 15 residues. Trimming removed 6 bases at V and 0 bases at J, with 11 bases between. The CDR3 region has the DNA TGTGCCAGCAGCCCGGACGGACCAACTAATGAAAAACTGTTTTTT. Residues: CASSPDGPTNEKLFF.

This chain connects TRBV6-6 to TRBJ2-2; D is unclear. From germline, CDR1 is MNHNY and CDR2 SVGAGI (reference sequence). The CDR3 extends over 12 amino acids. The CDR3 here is CAGAANTGELFF. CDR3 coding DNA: TGTGCGGGCGCCGCGAACACCGGGGAGCTGTTTTTT.

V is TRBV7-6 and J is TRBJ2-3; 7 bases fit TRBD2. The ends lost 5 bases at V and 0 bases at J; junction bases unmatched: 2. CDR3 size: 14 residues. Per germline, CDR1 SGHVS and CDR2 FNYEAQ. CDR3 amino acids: CASSQLASTDTQYF. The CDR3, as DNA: TGTGCCAGCAGCCAACTAGCGAGCACAGATACGCAGTATTTT. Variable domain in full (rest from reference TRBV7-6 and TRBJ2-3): GAGVSQSPRYKVTKRGQDVALRCDPISGHVSLYWYRQALGQGPEFLTYFNYEAQQDKSGLPNDRFSAERPEGSISTLTIQRTEQRDSAMYRCASSQLASTDTQYFGPGTRLTVL.

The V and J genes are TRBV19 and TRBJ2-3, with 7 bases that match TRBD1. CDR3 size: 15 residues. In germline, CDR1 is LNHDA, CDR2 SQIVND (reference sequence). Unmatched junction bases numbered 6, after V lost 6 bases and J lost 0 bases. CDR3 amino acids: CASRVGQISTDTQYF. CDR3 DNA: TGTGCCAGTAGGGTGGGACAGATTAGCACAGATACGCAGTATTTT.

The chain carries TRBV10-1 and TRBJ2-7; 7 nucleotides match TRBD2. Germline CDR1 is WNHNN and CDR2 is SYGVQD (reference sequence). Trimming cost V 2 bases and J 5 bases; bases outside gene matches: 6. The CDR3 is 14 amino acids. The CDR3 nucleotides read TGCGCCAGCAGTGAGGGCGGTGGGGGGGACGAGCAGTACTTC. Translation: CASSEGGGGDEQYF.

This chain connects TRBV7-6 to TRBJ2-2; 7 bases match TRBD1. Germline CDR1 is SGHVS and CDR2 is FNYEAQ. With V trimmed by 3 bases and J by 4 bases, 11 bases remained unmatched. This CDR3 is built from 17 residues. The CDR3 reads CASSLSRDSPITGELFF. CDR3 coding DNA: TGTGCCAGCAGCTTGAGCCGGGACAGTCCTATCACCGGGGAGCTGTTTTTT.

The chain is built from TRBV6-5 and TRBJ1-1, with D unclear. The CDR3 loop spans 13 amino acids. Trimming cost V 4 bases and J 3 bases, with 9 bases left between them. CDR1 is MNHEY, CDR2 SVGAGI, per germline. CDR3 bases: TGTGCCAGCAGTTTAGCCGGAGACACTGAAGCTTTCTTT. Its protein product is CASSLAGDTEAFF.

CDR3 in DNA: TGTGCCAGCAGTCCCCCGACTAGCGGAACCTCCGAGCAGTACTTC. Its protein is CASSPPTSGTSEQYF. The rearrangement links TRBV28 to TRBJ2-7; 9 bases line up with TRBD2. Germline CDR1 MDHEN, CDR2 SYDVKM. The CDR3 sequence is 15 residues long. Trimming took 5 bases from V and 6 from J; bases not matched to a gene: 11.

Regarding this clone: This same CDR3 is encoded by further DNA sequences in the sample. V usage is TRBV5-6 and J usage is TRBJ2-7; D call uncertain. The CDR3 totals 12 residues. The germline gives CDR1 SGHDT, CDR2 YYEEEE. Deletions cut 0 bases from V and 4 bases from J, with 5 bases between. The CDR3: CASSLAPYEQYF. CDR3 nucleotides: TGTGCCAGCAGCTTGGCCCCGTACGAGCAGTACTTC.

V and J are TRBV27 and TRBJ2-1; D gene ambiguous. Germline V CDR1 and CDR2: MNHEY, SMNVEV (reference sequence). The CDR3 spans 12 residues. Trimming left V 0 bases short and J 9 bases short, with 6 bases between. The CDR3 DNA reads TGTGCCAGCAGTTTATCGTCCGGTGAGCAGTTCTTC. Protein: CASSLSSGEQFF.

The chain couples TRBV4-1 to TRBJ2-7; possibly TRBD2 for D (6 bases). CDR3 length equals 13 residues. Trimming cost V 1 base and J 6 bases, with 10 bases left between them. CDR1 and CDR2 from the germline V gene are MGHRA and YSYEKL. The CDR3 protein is CASSQARETEQYF. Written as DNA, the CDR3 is TGCGCCAGCAGCCAAGCCCGGGAGACCGAGCAGTACTTC.

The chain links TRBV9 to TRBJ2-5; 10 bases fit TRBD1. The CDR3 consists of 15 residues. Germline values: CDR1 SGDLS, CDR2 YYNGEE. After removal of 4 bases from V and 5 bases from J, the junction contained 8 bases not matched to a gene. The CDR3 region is CASSTTRDRGETQYF. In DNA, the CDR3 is TGTGCCAGCAGCACCACCCGGGACAGGGGTGAGACCCAGTACTTC.

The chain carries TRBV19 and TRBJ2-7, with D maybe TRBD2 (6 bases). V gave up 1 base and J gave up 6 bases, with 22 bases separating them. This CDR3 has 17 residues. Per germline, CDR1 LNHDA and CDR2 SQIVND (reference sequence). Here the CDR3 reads CASSIGRGIPIPAEQYF. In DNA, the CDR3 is TGTGCCAGTAGTATAGGGAGGGGAATCCCTATCCCAGCCGAGCAGTACTTC. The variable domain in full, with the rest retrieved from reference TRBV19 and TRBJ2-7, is DGGITQSPKYLFRKEGQNVTLSCEQNLNHDAMYWYRQDPGQGLRLIYYSQIVNDFQKGDIAEGYSVSREKKESFPLTVTSAQKNPTAFYLCASSIGRGIPIPAEQYFGPGTRLTVT.

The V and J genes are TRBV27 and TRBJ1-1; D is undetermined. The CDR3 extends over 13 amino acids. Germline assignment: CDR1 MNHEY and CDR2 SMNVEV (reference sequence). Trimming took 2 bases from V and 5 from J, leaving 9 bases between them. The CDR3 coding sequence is TGTGCCAGCAGTTTAACCGAAGGGACTGAAGCTTTCTTT. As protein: CASSLTEGTEAFF.